This TCR beta chain was sequenced in a study of blood T cell repertoires in COVID-19. Study summary: The United States, Italy and Spain supplied acute and convalescent COVID-19 samples. The analysed material was cDNA or gDNA that came from T cells, B-cell-depleted T cells, or PBMCs.

In the original workflow: Reference gene primer amplification yielded estimated nucleated cell counts. This table comes from immunoSEQ multiplex PCR, and its TCRdb copy is limited to in-frame clones, with some not included. V and J calls and clone size follow that table, whereas D and trimming were derived from the DNA. The top ten clones hold under 5.5% of a sample with about 77,000 clones, 80% of them seen once. V was clipped by 6 bases and J by 4 bases, with 19 bases between them. Germline V gene data show CDR1 as LGHDT and CDR2 as YNNKEL (reference sequence). The CDR3 consists of 16 residues. The sample holds a few counts of this clone.

The TCR sequence derives from a woman in her 70s with acute or convalescent COVID-19. This chain uses TRBV3-1 (or the pseudogene TRBV3-2) with TRBJ1-3, with a weak D call TRBD1 (5 bases). The specimen sequenced was peripheral blood. CDR3 DNA sequence: TGTGCCAGCAGGGCCAGTCAGGGCTTAGGAGGAAACACCATATATTTT. As protein: CASRASQGLGGNTIYF.